The entry below describes one T cell receptor (beta chain). What it binds is not known. Germline loops: CDR1 MNHGY, CDR2 SAAAGT. V dropped 5 bases and J dropped 5 bases, with 15 bases sitting between them. CDR3 length: 14 amino acids. This entry belongs to a study of T cells in localized non-small cell lung cancer. Findings and caveats of the study: The greatest T cell clonality was found in uninvolved adjacent lung (higher than in tumor).

This table comes from immunoSEQ multiplex PCR, and its TCRdb copy is limited to in-frame clones, with some not included. The data contain approximately 2,500 clones, roughly 25% of them singletons. This TCR was recovered from a female donor over 55 with stage III lung adenocarcinoma. The rearrangement joins TRBV6-8 to TRBJ1-2, with D perhaps TRBD1 (5 bases). Sequenced here: lung tumor tissue, sampled before any cancer treatment. CDR3 sequence reads: CASSANLDTYGYTF. The CDR3, as DNA: TGTGCCAGCAGTGCGAATCTGGACACATATGGCTACACCTTC.